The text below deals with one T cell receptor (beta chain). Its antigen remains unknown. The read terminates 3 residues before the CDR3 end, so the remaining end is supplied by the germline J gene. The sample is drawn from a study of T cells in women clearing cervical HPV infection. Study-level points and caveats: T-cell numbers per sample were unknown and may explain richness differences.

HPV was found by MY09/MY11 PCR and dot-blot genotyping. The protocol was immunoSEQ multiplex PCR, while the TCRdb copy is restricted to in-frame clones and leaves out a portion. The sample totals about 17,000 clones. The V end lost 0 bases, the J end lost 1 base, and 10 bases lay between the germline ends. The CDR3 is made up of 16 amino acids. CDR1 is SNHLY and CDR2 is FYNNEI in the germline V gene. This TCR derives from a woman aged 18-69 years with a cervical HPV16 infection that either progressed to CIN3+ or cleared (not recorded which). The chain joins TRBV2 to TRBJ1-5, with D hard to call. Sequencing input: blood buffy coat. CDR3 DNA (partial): TGTGCCAGCAGTGAAGCTGCGGGTCGGAGCAATCAGCCC. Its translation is CASSEAAGRSNQP. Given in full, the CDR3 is CASSEAAGRSNQPQHF.